The 28 T cell receptor beta chains in this list originate from one sample, sequenced in a study of Ad26.COV2.S vaccination and SARS-CoV-2 variants (dated by TCRdb to the early 2020s). The library was produced with the immunoSEQ multiplex PCR assay. The table comes from immuneACCESS by way of TCRdb, which keeps in-frame sequences with V and J called. Part of the clones is missing from these tables; in studies checked, under half for an unresolved V gene and the rest for unknown reasons. The sample contains roughly 380,000 clones, 70% to 90% of them found a single time. The ten largest account for 3.6% of the sample. This specimen's treatment or condition label, per the study, means: around 19 received Ad26.COV2.S at low or high dose, single or two shots; about five received placebo; per-sample allocation not given. For vaccine and placebo recipients, the sequenced repertoires came from samples collected on day 63 after the first injection.

Sequencing used peripheral blood, obtained in a trial of Ad26.COV2.S vaccine versus placebo. The receptor set was obtained from a person aged 18-60 years who received the Ad26.COV2.S COVID-19 vaccine or a placebo.

This clone was detected only once. This CDR3 is CASSEGGVGSSYNEQFF. The CDR3, as DNA: TGTGCCAGCAGCGAGGGGGGAGTAGGGAGCTCCTACAATGAGCAGTTCTTC. The chain carries TRBV9 and TRBJ2-1; D is perhaps TRBD1 or TRBD2 (6 bases each). The CDR3 has 17 amino acids. Germline CDR1 reads SGDLS; CDR2 reads YYNGEE. V was cut by 3 bases and J by 0 bases, with 16 bases left in between.

The chain has TRBV2 and TRBJ1-2, with D possibly being TRBD1 (6 bases). CDR3 length: 11 amino acids. V was shortened by 11 bases and J by 4 bases, with 11 bases between the two germline ends. CDR1 and CDR2 from the germline V gene are SNHLY and FYNNEI. The CDR3 nucleotides are TGTGCCGGTGGAGGGGGCTATGGCTACACCTTC. It yields the protein CAGGGGYGYTF.

CDR3 region: CASSLGRGAFYGYTF. The CDR3 DNA sequence: TGTGCCAGCAGCTTAGGGCGGGGGGCGTTCTATGGCTACACCTTC. The chain combines TRBV7-9 with TRBJ1-2; the D gene is possibly TRBD1 (6 bases). The CDR3 extends over 15 amino acids. Per the germline V gene, CDR1 is SEHNR and CDR2 is FQNEAQ (reference sequence). V lost 1 base and J lost 4, with 13 bases in between. The complete variable domain, with remaining parts taken from reference TRBV7-9 and TRBJ1-2, reads DTGVSQNPRHKITKRGQNVTFRCDPISEHNRLYWYRQTLGQGPEFLTYFQNEAQLEKSRLLSDRFSAERPKGSFSTLEIQRTEQGDSAMYLCASSLGRGAFYGYTFGSGTRLTVV.

The chain has TRBV6-2 or TRBV6-3 and TRBJ1-1, with D tentatively TRBD1 (5 bases). V dropped 2 bases and J dropped 3 bases, with 10 bases sitting between them. This CDR3 is built from 14 residues. The V gene's germline CDR1 is MNHEY and CDR2 SVGEGT. For the CDR3, the DNA is TGTGCCAGCAGTTACAGGGTAGGGGACACTGAAGCTTTCTTT. Encoded protein: CASSYRVGDTEAFF.

The CDR3 DNA reads TGTGCCAGTAGTATGGGACTTGTGAGTGGCTACACCTTC. Amino acids: CASSMGLVSGYTF. The chain employs TRBV19 and TRBJ1-2, with D possibly TRBD1 on 5 matching bases. CDR1 LNHDA and CDR2 SQIVND come from the germline V gene (reference sequence). Trimming removed 3 bases from V and 7 bases from J, with 12 bases in between. This CDR3 is built from 13 residues.

The CDR3 is CASSLLSAGQRAGNEQFF. As DNA, the CDR3 is TGTGCCAGCAGCTTGTTATCGGCAGGCCAACGAGCGGGGAATGAGCAGTTCTTC. The chain couples TRBV5-8 to TRBJ2-1; TRBD2 agrees at 7 bases. Germline loops: CDR1 SGHTS, CDR2 YDEGEE. Losses at the gene ends were 1 base for V and 7 bases for J; bases not matched to a gene: 17. This CDR3 has 18 amino acids. Full variable domain (outside the CDR3, taken from reference TRBV5-8 and TRBJ2-1): EAGVTQSPTHLIKTRGQQATLRCSPISGHTSVYWYQQALGLGLQFLLWYDEGEERNRGNFPPRFSGRQFPNYSSELNVNALELEDSALYLCASSLLSAGQRAGNEQFFGPGTRLTVL.

A note on this clone: The same CDR3 also results from other DNA sequences found in this sample. The V call is TRBV29-1, the J call TRBJ2-7, with 11 bases that match TRBD1. This CDR3 is 13 amino acids long. V gave up 6 bases and J gave up 4 bases; unmatched junction bases: 5. Germline lookup yields CDR1 SQVTM and CDR2 ANQGSEA. Here the CDR3 reads CSVPGQGDYEQYF. The CDR3 DNA is TGCAGCGTACCGGGACAGGGGGATTACGAGCAGTACTTC.

The rearrangement joins TRBV9 to TRBJ1-1; tentative D call: TRBD1 (5 bases). Germline V gives CDR1 SGDLS, CDR2 YYNGEE. The CDR3 is 14 amino acids. With 0 bases removed from V and 6 bases from J, the gap between germline ends came to 12 bases. Here the CDR3 DNA reads TGTGCCAGCAGCGTAGGTCAGGGAACAGCTGAAGCTTTCTTT. Translated, it gives CASSVGQGTAEAFF.

The rearrangement joins TRBV12-3 or TRBV12-4 to TRBJ1-5; TRBD1 is a possible D gene (5 bases). CDR3 length: 13 residues. V was pared by 6 bases and J by 6 bases, with 12 bases between. CDR3 sequence (DNA): TGTGCCAGCAGGTTTGGGCAGGGTCAGCCCCAGCATTTT. It specifies CASRFGQGQPQHF.

The chain couples TRBV27 to TRBJ2-7; the D is unclear. The CDR3 is made up of 12 amino acids. With 7 bases removed from V and 2 bases from J, the gap between germline ends came to 9 bases. Germline-derived CDR1 and CDR2 are MNHEY and SMNVEV (reference sequence). The DNA of the CDR3 is TGTGCCAGCAAAAGGACCCCCTACGAGCAGTACTTC. Its protein is CASKRTPYEQYF.

The chain combines TRBV2 with TRBJ2-3, with D hard to call. The length of the CDR3 is 14 residues. Trimming shortened V by 6 bases and J by 6 bases, and 16 bases separated the two germline ends. Germline V gene sequence: CDR1 SNHLY, CDR2 FYNNEI. DNA of the CDR3: TGTGCCAGCAGAACCGGGTCGGTGAGGGATACGCAGTATTTT. Amino acids: CASRTGSVRDTQYF.

The V call is TRBV19, the J call TRBJ2-1; 9 bases fit TRBD2. Germline CDR1 and CDR2: LNHDA and SQIVND (reference sequence). This CDR3 contains 15 residues. J gave up 0 bases and V 6 bases, and 3 bases lay outside the gene matches. CDR3 sequence (DNA): TGTGCCAGTAGGGCTAGCGGGATCTCCTACAATGAGCAGTTCTTC. Its translation: CASRASGISYNEQFF. Full variable domain (rest looked up from reference TRBV19 and TRBJ2-1): DGGITQSPKYLFRKEGQNVTLSCEQNLNHDAMYWYRQDPGQGLRLIYYSQIVNDFQKGDIAEGYSVSREKKESFPLTVTSAQKNPTAFYLCASRASGISYNEQFFGPGTRLTVL.

Here the CDR3 reads CASSAEGHFGSPLHF. CDR3 bases: TGTGCCAGCAGCGCCGAAGGACACTTTGGTTCACCCCTCCACTTT. The chain couples TRBV9 to TRBJ1-6; tentatively, D is TRBD1 (5 bases). Per the germline V gene, CDR1 is SGDLS and CDR2 is YYNGEE. Trimming left V 3 bases short and J 9 bases short, with 16 bases between. This CDR3 comprises 15 residues.

This chain joins TRBV9 and TRBJ2-3; TRBD1 might be the D (5 bases). With 3 bases removed from V and 3 bases from J, the gap between germline ends came to 14 bases. The CDR3 runs 15 residues. Germline V gene lookup returns CDR1 SGDLS and CDR2 YYNGEE. The DNA for the CDR3 is TGTGCCAGCAGCGGGGGTAGGGGTCGGACAGATACGCAGTATTTT. It specifies CASSGGRGRTDTQYF.

The rearrangement joins TRBV4-1 to TRBJ2-7; 8 bases are shared with TRBD2. J gave up 1 base and V 0 bases, and 17 bases lay outside the gene matches. The germline V gene encodes CDR1 MGHRA and CDR2 YSYEKL. This CDR3 comprises 20 residues. This chain's CDR3 is CASSQDLTAEVAGLSYEQYF. CDR3 nucleotide sequence: TGCGCCAGCAGCCAAGACTTAACGGCGGAGGTAGCGGGGCTTTCCTACGAGCAGTACTTC.

The chain is built from TRBV12-3 or TRBV12-4 and TRBJ2-1; D gene ambiguous. The length of the CDR3 is 11 residues. The ends were cut back, 5 bases at V and 6 bases at J, with 5 bases in the middle. As DNA, the CDR3 is TGTGCCAGCAGTAATATCAATGAGCAGTTCTTC. Amino acid sequence: CASSNINEQFF.

As concerns this clone: A read error may produce the germline difference seen at one junction end. The chain joins TRBV7-7 to TRBJ2-5; TRBD2 agrees at 8 bases. CDR1 SSHAT and CDR2 FNYEAQ come from the germline V gene (reference sequence). The CDR3 is made up of 15 amino acids. CDR3 residues: CASSLGAGVGETQYF. In DNA form, the CDR3 reads TGTGCTAGCAGCTTAGGAGCGGGGGTTGGAGAGACCCAGTACTTC.

As for this clone: The same CDR3 is also encoded by other DNA sequences in this sample. This rearrangement joins TRBV14 to TRBJ1-4; no clear D. Germline V gene sequence: CDR1 SGHDN, CDR2 FVKESK. This CDR3 comprises 13 residues. Trimming removed 3 bases from V and 8 bases from J, with 10 bases in between. The CDR3 nucleotides read TGTGCCAGCAGCCAGGTTCTGGGGGAAAAACTGTTTTTT. Protein sequence: CASSQVLGEKLFF.

This rearrangement joins TRBV5-6 to TRBJ2-7; the D gene could be TRBD1 or TRBD2 (5 bases each). Trimming left V 0 bases short and J 0 bases short, with 7 bases between. Per germline, CDR1 SGHDT and CDR2 YYEEEE. The CDR3 is 14 residues long. Here the CDR3 DNA reads TGTGCCAGCAGCTTGGCGGGACGCTCCTACGAGCAGTACTTC. It specifies CASSLAGRSYEQYF.

About this clone: A read error may account for a junction end that differs from germline. The V call is TRBV23-1, the J call TRBJ2-7, with 7 nucleotides matching TRBD1. TRBV23-1 counts as an open reading frame of uncertain function. The CDR3 length is 17 residues. This CDR3 reads CASSPNFPGGRSCEQYF. CDR3 nucleotides: TGCGCCAGCAGTCCCAATTTTCCAGGGGGTAGGTCCTGCGAGCAGTACTTC.

V usage is TRBV28 and J usage is TRBJ2-1; 13 nucleotides agree with TRBD2. The CDR3 has 16 residues. Germline values: CDR1 MDHEN, CDR2 SYDVKM. The junction had 2 bases not matched to a gene; V was cut back by 2 bases and J by 4 bases. The CDR3 here is CASSLRTSGGYNEQFF. CDR3 DNA: TGTGCCAGCAGTTTAAGGACTAGCGGGGGATACAATGAGCAGTTCTTC.

The rearrangement joins TRBV5-4 to TRBJ2-1, with 10 bases matching TRBD1. The junction had 12 bases not matched to a gene; V was cut back by 4 bases and J by 8 bases. The CDR3 sequence is 16 residues long. The V gene's germline CDR1 is SGHNT and CDR2 YYREEE (reference sequence). In nucleotides, the CDR3 is TGTGCCAGCAGCCCTCCTCGGGGACAGGGGAAGGATGAGCAGTTCTTC. This codes for CASSPPRGQGKDEQFF.

This chain links TRBV6-5 with TRBJ2-5; 7 bases match TRBD2. The junction had 10 bases not matched to a gene; V was cut back by 8 bases and J by 7 bases. The germline CDR1 and CDR2 sequences are MNHEY and SVGAGI. This CDR3 region has 13 residues. In DNA form, the CDR3 reads TGTGCCAGCCGCAGCGGGGCCCAGGGGACCCAGTACTTC. Encoded protein: CASRSGAQGTQYF.

The chain is built from TRBV6-4 and TRBJ1-1; maybe TRBD1 (5 bases). Between the trimmed V and J ends, which lost 3 bases and 3 bases, there was a span of 8 bases. CDR1 and CDR2 from the germline V gene are MRHNA and SNTAGT. This CDR3 contains 13 residues. The CDR3 here is CASSEGRYTEAFF. The CDR3 bases are TGTGCCAGCAGTGAGGGGCGGTACACTGAAGCTTTCTTT.

The chain uses TRBV5-4 and TRBJ2-5; D gene ambiguous. Germline CDR1 and CDR2: SGHNT and YYREEE (reference sequence). The CDR3 runs to 16 residues. V lost 4 bases and J lost 2, with 18 bases in between. For the CDR3, the DNA is TGTGCCAGCAGCGTTGACGGGTCCCCGCCTCAAGAGACCCAGTACTTC. Residues: CASSVDGSPPQETQYF.

About this clone itself: Other DNA sequences in the sample encode the same CDR3. The chain links TRBV9 to TRBJ2-7; TRBD1 aligns across 9 bases. In germline, CDR1 is SGDLS, CDR2 YYNGEE. V lost 3 bases to trimming and J lost 4 bases; unmatched junction nucleotides: 5. This CDR3 has 14 residues. The CDR3 nucleotides are TGTGCCAGCAGCGCCGGGACAGGGACGTACGAGCAGTACTTC. This encodes CASSAGTGTYEQYF.

The chain links TRBV10-3 to TRBJ1-1; tentative D call: TRBD1 (6 bases). This CDR3 is 14 amino acids long. V lost 6 bases to trimming and J lost 2 bases, with 13 bases between them. CDR1 and CDR2 (germline): ENHRY, SYGVKD. CDR3 bases: TGTGCCATCAGCGCCGGACAGTTCAACACTGAAGCTTTCTTT. This sequence encodes CAISAGQFNTEAFF.

This clone appeared a single time. The gene calls are TRBV20-1 and TRBJ2-7; weak D call: TRBD2 (5 bases). The V gene's germline CDR1 is DFQATT and CDR2 SNEGSKA (reference sequence). The CDR3 spans 11 residues. In DNA, the CDR3 is TGCAGCGGAGGAGTAGCCTACGAGCAGTACTTC. As protein: CSGGVAYEQYF.